This TCR beta chain emerged from a study of blood T cell repertoires in COVID-19. The overall study: Researchers got acute and convalescent COVID-19 samples from the United States, Italy and Spain. T cells, B-cell-depleted T cells, or PBMCs provided the cDNA or gDNA that served as material.

Trimming stripped 1 base from V and 1 base from J, with 5 bases between. The CDR3 loop spans 14 amino acids. Germline V gives CDR1 KGHDR, CDR2 SFDVKD. This clone is termed medium-sized. Per the original methods: Estimation of nucleated cell counts was performed using reference gene primer amplification. Clones were read by immunoSEQ multiplex PCR, and TCRdb kept only the in-frame ones, dropping some. The V and J calls and clone size were taken over from that table, and D and trimming were inferred from the DNA. The sample yields fewer than 50,000 clones, 81% seen once. The TCR was taken from a man aged 35-49 years with active or convalescent COVID-19. V and J are TRBV24-1 and TRBJ2-3; D gene uncertain. The sample was peripheral blood. The CDR3, as DNA: TGTGCCACCAGTGATTTTACGGGCACAGATACGCAGTATTTT. Translating gives CATSDFTGTDTQYF.